This TCR beta chain came from a study of molecular identifiers for immune sequencing clone quantification. Study-wide findings and caveats: It was shown that clones above 20 RNA copies held over 97% of effector molecules, but under 1% in naive cells.

One entry per CDR3 protein results from TCRdb running MiXCR on the PCR reads. Of 30,000 to 40,000 distinct CDR3 sequences in the sample, about 20% were seen once. Per the germline V gene, CDR1 is MNHEY and CDR2 is SMNVEV (reference sequence). The CDR3 is made up of 14 amino acids. V lost 5 bases and J lost 3; bases outside the gene matches: 7. This clonotype has ten or more counts. Its target is unknown. This receptor was identified in a human donor in good health. Some libraries in this study had Jurkat cell RNA spiked in. The chain combines TRBV27 with TRBJ2-7, with TRBD1 matching over 7 bases. The sample taken for sequencing was naive CD8+ T cells from blood, with Jurkat cell RNA spiked in. Subset given: FACS-sorted CD8+CD4-CCR7+CD45RA+ naive T cells. CDR3 DNA: TGTGCCAGCAGTCCCGGACAGGCCCTCTACGAGCAGTACTTC. This codes for CASSPGQALYEQYF.